This T cell receptor (beta chain) appears in the sequencing data of a study of OX40 agonist ivuxolimab in advanced cancers. General study points: Both CD4+ and CD8+ T cell populations in blood had undergone clonal expansion by week 6 at 0.1 to 3.0 mg/kg.

The CDR3 totals 14 residues. The V gene lost 5 bases and the J gene lost 0 bases, with 9 bases spanning the gap. Germline-derived CDR1 and CDR2 are SNHLY and FYNNEI. Profiled with immunoSEQ multiplex PCR; TCRdb holds only in-frame clones, not every one. The table lists 60,000 to 80,000 clones, 80% to 85% of them singletons. In the case of this clone: What it binds is unknown.

V gene TRBV2 combines with J gene TRBJ2-3; D ambiguous. This TCR was recovered from an adult with an advanced solid tumor such as melanoma, head and neck, liver or kidney cancer. The sequencing used CD4+ or CD8+ T cells sorted from blood, collected in a trial of the OX40 agonist ivuxolimab. This CDR3 reads CASSYGRSTDTQYF. The CDR3 coding sequence is TGTGCCAGCAGTTACGGAAGAAGCACAGATACGCAGTATTTT.